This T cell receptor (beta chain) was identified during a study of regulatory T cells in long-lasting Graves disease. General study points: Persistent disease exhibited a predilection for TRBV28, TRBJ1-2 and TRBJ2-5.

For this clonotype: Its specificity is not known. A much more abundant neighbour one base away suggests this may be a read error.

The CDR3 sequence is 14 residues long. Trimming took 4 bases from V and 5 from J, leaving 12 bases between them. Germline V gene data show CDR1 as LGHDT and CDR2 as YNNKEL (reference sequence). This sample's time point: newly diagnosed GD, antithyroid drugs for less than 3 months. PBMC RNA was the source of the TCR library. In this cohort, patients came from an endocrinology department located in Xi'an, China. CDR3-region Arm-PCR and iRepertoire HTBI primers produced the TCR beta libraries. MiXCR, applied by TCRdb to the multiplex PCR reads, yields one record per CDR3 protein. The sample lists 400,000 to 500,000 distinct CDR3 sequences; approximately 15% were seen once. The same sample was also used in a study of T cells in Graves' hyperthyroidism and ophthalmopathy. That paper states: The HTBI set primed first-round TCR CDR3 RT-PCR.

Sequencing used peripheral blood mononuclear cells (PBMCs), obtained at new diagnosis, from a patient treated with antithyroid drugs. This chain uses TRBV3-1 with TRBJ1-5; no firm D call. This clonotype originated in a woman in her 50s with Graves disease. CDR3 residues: CASSPDYFDQPQHF. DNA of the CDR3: TGTGCCAGCAGCCCGGACTATTTCGATCAGCCCCAGCATTTT.